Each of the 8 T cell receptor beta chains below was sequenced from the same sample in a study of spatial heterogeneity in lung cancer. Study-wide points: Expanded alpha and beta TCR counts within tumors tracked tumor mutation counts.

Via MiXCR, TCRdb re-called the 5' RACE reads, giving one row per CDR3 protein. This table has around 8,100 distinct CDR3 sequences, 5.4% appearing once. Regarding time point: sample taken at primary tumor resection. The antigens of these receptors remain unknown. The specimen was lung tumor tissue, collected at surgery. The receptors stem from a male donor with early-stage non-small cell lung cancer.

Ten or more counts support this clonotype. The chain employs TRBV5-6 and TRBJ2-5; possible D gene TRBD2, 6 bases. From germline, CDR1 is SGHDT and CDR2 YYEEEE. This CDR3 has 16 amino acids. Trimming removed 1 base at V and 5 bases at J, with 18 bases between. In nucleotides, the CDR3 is TGTGCCAGCAGCTTGTTTAGCACAGGAGGGGATGAGACCCAGTACTTC. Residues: CASSLFSTGGDETQYF.

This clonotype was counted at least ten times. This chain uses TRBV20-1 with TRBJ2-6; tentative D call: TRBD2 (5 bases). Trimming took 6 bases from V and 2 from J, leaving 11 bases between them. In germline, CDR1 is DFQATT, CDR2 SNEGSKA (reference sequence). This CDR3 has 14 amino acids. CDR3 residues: CSAPGRTGANVLTF. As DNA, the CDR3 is TGCAGTGCGCCGGGAAGAACTGGGGCCAACGTCCTGACTTTC.

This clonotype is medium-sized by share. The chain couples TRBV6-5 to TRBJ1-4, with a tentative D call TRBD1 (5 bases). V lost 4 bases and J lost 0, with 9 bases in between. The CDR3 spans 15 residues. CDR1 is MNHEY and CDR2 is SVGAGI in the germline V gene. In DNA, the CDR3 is TGTGCCAGCAGTTCCGGGACTGCAACTAATGAAAAACTGTTTTTT. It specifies CASSSGTATNEKLFF.

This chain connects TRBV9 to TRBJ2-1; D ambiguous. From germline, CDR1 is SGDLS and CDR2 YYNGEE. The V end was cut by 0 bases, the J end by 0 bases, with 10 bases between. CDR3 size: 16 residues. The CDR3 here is CASSVGDHYSYNEQFF. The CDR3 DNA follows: TGTGCCAGCAGCGTAGGGGATCATTACTCCTACAATGAGCAGTTCTTC. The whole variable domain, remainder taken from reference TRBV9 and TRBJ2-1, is DSGVTQTPKHLITATGQRVTLRCSPRSGDLSVYWYQQSLDQGLQFLIQYYNGEERAKGNILERFSAQQFPDLHSELNLSSLELGDSALYFCASSVGDHYSYNEQFFGPGTRLTVL.

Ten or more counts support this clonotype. The CDR3 here is CSANPPGGRVQETQYF. In DNA form, the CDR3 reads TGCAGTGCTAACCCCCCTGGGGGGAGGGTCCAAGAGACCCAGTACTTC. The rearrangement uses TRBV20-1 and TRBJ2-5; TRBD2 aligns across 7 bases. CDR1 is DFQATT and CDR2 is SNEGSKA in the germline V gene (reference sequence). The V and J ends lost 4 bases and 1 base, in that order; junction bases with no gene match: 12. The CDR3 covers 16 residues.

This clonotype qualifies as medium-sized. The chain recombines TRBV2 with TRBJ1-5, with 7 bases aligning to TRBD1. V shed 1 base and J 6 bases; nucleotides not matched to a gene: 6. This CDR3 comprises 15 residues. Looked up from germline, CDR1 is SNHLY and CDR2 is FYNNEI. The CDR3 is CASSEEAGGGQPQHF. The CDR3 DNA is TGTGCCAGCAGTGAAGAGGCAGGGGGAGGTCAGCCCCAGCATTTT. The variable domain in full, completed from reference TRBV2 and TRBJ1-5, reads EPEVTQTPSHQVTQMGQEVILRCVPISNHLYFYWYRQILGQKVEFLVSFYNNEISEKSEIFDDQFSVERPDGSNFTLKIRSTKLEDSAMYFCASSEEAGGGQPQHFGDGTRLSIL.

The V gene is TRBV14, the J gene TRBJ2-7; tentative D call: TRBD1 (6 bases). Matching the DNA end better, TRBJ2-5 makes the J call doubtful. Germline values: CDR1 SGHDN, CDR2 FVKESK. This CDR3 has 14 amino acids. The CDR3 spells CASSRRGGKETQYF. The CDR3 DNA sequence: TGTGCCAGCAGCCGACGAGGGGGTAAAGAGACCCAGTACTTC.

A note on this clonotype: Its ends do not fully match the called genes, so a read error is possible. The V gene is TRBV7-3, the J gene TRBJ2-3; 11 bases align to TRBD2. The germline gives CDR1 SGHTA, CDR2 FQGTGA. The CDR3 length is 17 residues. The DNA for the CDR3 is TGTGCCAGCAGCGACAAAGGGACTAGCGGAACCACAGATACGCGGTATTTT. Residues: CASSDKGTSGTTDTRYF.